This TCR beta chain was sequenced during a study of cytomegalovirus exposure and HLA in healthy donors. Study-wide findings and caveats: As a later analysis revealed, the rate of TCR association differed by HLA locus, with DRB1 most and HLA-C fewest.

In the PCR, 60 Vbeta and 13 Jbeta primers were used. Per the original data handling: About 10 million shared chains were among some 75 million unique TCR beta chains counted in a later analysis. Assay: immunoSEQ multiplex PCR; the TCRdb copy retains only in-frame clones and omits some. Clone size and V and J calls were adopted from that table, with D and trimming inferred from the DNA. The table has about 150,000 clones, around three quarters seen once. On this clone itself: The antigen remains undetermined.

The germline V gene has CDR1 MNHNS and CDR2 SASEGT. This CDR3 has 15 residues. The trim removed 5 bases at V and 2 bases at J, leaving 8 bases unmatched. Sequenced material: PBMCs. V gene TRBV6-1 combines with J gene TRBJ2-7, with 8 bases lining up with TRBD1. The TCR comes from a woman aged 55-70 years in good health and CMV-seropositive. For the CDR3, the DNA is TGTGCCAGCAGTAATGGTGGACAGGGAACCTACGAGCAGTACTTC. Translation: CASSNGGQGTYEQYF.